This note documents a single T cell receptor (beta chain) sequence. It has no known antigen specificity. It has no much larger one-base neighbor in the sample; base qualities were not kept. This sample is part of a study of T cells in placental villitis. Turning to the overall study: To test an allograft-versus-infection hypothesis, the study compared placental TCR-beta repertoires across three groups: villitis of unknown etiology, unaffected controls matched for gestational age, and infectious villitis.

Study-wide conclusions, independent of this receptor: CMV-specific clone frequencies were lower in villitis of unknown etiology than in infectious CMV cases (roughly 0.00093 vs 0.011), and villitis of unknown etiology did not differ from controls on this measure. Because the paraffin blocks included small amounts of decidua, some of the captured T cells, particularly in controls, may have been decidual rather than villous infiltrates. Bulk tissue sequencing could not distinguish helper, regulatory or cytotoxic T cells, nor maternal versus fetal T cells, and excluded gamma-delta receptors. Villitis of unknown etiology placentae showed higher clonality than controls (median 0.057 versus 0.006, p=0.0025), indicating clonal expansion. Expanded clones in villitis of unknown etiology were largely private to each placenta, suggesting no single initiating antigen.

Amplification of TCR-beta CDR3 regions from genomic DNA was performed with the immunoSEQ v4 bias-controlled multiplex PCR assay, which was run blinded to group allocation. To estimate nucleated cell and T cell quantities per sample, reference gene primers were included together with the TCR-beta primers. Sequencing of the libraries was performed on an Illumina MiSeq with a 100-cycle paired-end protocol. Processing in the source paper ran as follows. The immunoSEQ Analyzer software was used to calculate diversity and richness, with richness measured by iChao1 and clonality based on Pielou evenness and Shannon diversity (range 0-1, where higher values mean less diversity). CDR3 amino acid sequences together with their V/J genes were searched in VDJdb for CMV, EBV and influenza A specificities using confidence 3 and substitution 2. The Morisita-Horn index was used to assess TCR-beta amino acid clonotype overlap between villitis of unknown etiology, infectious villitis and control repertoires. Here the immuneACCESS table is served through TCRdb, limited to in-frame sequences with V and J called. Missing clones are a known gap in these copies; in checked studies unresolved V genes cover under half, and the rest lacks a known reason. V and J calls and clone size follow that table, whereas D and trimming were derived from the DNA. The sample profile shows 750 to 900 clones; approximately 87% of them were found once. The ten largest clones represent approximately 6.9% of the sample.

Nine to ten placentae had a pathological diagnosis of high-grade villitis of unknown etiology and were chosen using the Amsterdam Criteria. Compared with the control and infectious villitis groups, mothers with villitis of unknown etiology had significantly greater gravidity and parity and more prior miscarriages. After delivery, the placentae were collected and evaluated both grossly and histologically, and only then was archival tissue selected. Five 10-micron scrolls were cut from each FFPE block, and DNA was isolated using the AllPrep DNA/RNA FFPE Tissue kit. DNA concentration and purity were evaluated by NanoDrop, whereas RNA quality was assessed on a Bioanalyzer. CDR1 LNHDA and CDR2 SQIVND were looked up in the germline V gene (reference sequence). Trimming at the junction amounts to 2 bases on V and 5 bases on J, and the germline ends lie 12 bases apart. The CDR3, cysteine through phenylalanine, is 15 amino acids long. The CDR3 DNA has 45 bases and is translated from base 1.

The rearrangement combines TRBV19 with TRBJ2-2; matching of 5 bases hints at TRBD1 as the D gene. The sequencing sample was made of placental tissue containing maternal and fetal cells. The receptor comes from a human patient with villitis of unknown etiology; the placental T cells may come from both mother and fetus. The CDR3 is CASSIRAGLTGELFF. The nucleotide sequence reads as follows: TGTGCCAGTAGTATACGGGCAGGGCTAACCGGGGAGCTGTTTTTT.